This is a list of T cell receptor beta chains from one sample in a study of T cells in localized non-small cell lung cancer. The data were produced by immunoSEQ multiplex PCR, yet TCRdb's version contains in-frame clones alone and is incomplete. The sample records approximately 3,000 clones, approximately 24% being singletons. The sequencing here drew on lung tumor tissue, taken before any cancer treatment. The receptor source for this set is a male donor at least 60 years old with stage II lung adenocarcinoma. The CDR3 runs from the conserved cysteine through the conserved F or W. The D gene is left open where the match is weak. The size field is filled for only some rows; it gives once, few, many or a size class.

j_gene: TRBJ2-3
abundance: .
v_gene: TRBV5-1
d_gene: .
CDR3nt: TGCGCCAGCAGCATTGGGGAGAGCCGAGCAGATACGCAGTATTTT
CDR3aa: CASSIGESRADTQYF

j_gene: TRBJ2-7
abundance: .
v_gene: TRBV9
d_gene: TRBD1
CDR3nt: TGTGCCAGCAGCCCGGGGGGACAGGGGCCCTACGAGCAGTACTTC
CDR3aa: CASSPGGQGPYEQYF

j_gene: TRBJ2-1
abundance: medium-sized
v_gene: TRBV9
d_gene: TRBD2
CDR3nt: TGTGCCAGCAATGGGGGGACTAGCGGGATTTCCTACAATGAGCAGTTCTTC
CDR3aa: CASNGGTSGISYNEQFF

j_gene: TRBJ1-5
abundance: few
v_gene: TRBV11-3
d_gene: .
CDR3nt: TGTGCCAGCAGCCCAAACAGGGCTGGCAATCAGCCCCAGCATTTT
CDR3aa: CASSPNRAGNQPQHF

j_gene: TRBJ1-5
abundance: medium-sized
v_gene: TRBV7-1
d_gene: .
CDR3nt: TGTGCCAGCAGCTTAACCGTGAATCAGCCCCAGCATTTT
CDR3aa: CASSLTVNQPQHF

j_gene: TRBJ2-2
abundance: .
v_gene: TRBV19
d_gene: TRBD1
CDR3nt: TGTGCCAGTATCCCCGGGACAGTTCCCACCGGGGAGCTGTTTTTT
CDR3aa: CASIPGTVPTGELFF

j_gene: TRBJ1-5
abundance: .
v_gene: TRBV18
d_gene: .
CDR3nt: TGTGCCAGCTCACCACAAAACCGGGGGGTCCATCAGCCCCAGCATTTT
CDR3aa: CASSPQNRGVHQPQHF

j_gene: TRBJ1-1
abundance: few
v_gene: TRBV18
d_gene: .
CDR3nt: TGTGCCAGCTCACCACCGATGGCGCAGGGGAGAGAAGCTTTCTTT
CDR3aa: CASSPPMAQGREAFF

j_gene: TRBJ1-5
abundance: .
v_gene: TRBV15
d_gene: .
CDR3nt: TGTGCCACCAGCAGAGATAGCCGAAGCAATCAGCCCCAGCATTTT
CDR3aa: CATSRDSRSNQPQHF

j_gene: TRBJ2-7
abundance: .
v_gene: TRBV19
d_gene: .
CDR3nt: TGTGCCAGTAGCCGTAAGGGGGGCTACGAGCAGTACTTC
CDR3aa: CASSRKGGYEQYF

j_gene: TRBJ1-5
abundance: large
v_gene: TRBV11-3
d_gene: .
CDR3nt: TGTGCCAGCAGCTTAATTTGTGTAGTTCCCGAAACAGCAAGCAATCAGCCCCAGCATTTT
CDR3aa: CASSLICVVPETASNQPQHF

j_gene: TRBJ1-6
abundance: .
v_gene: TRBV4-1
d_gene: .
CDR3nt: TGCGCCAGCAGCGAATCCCCGAATTCACCCCTCCACTTT
CDR3aa: CASSESPNSPLHF

j_gene: TRBJ2-3
abundance: medium-sized
v_gene: TRBV11-3
d_gene: TRBD1
CDR3nt: TGTGCCAGCAGCTTGGTGGCAGGGGGCATCACAGATACGCAGTATTTT
CDR3aa: CASSLVAGGITDTQYF

j_gene: TRBJ2-7
abundance: .
v_gene: TRBV18
d_gene: .
CDR3nt: TGTGCCAGCTCACCCAATCTTTACGAGCAGTACTTC
CDR3aa: CASSPNLYEQYF

j_gene: TRBJ1-2
abundance: few
v_gene: TRBV11-3
d_gene: .
CDR3nt: TGTGCCAGCAGCTTAATTAGAACGGACCTTTGGGGCTATGGCTACACCTTC
CDR3aa: CASSLIRTDLWGYGYTF

j_gene: TRBJ2-2
abundance: .
v_gene: TRBV10-2
d_gene: .
CDR3nt: TGCGCCAGCAGCCCGCAAGGAAGGGGAACCGGGGAGCTGTTTTTT
CDR3aa: CASSPQGRGTGELFF

j_gene: TRBJ2-2
abundance: once
v_gene: TRBV14
d_gene: .
CDR3nt: TGTGCCAGCAGCCAAGATCGAGGCTACGGGGAGCTGTTTTTT
CDR3aa: CASSQDRGYGELFF

j_gene: TRBJ2-1
abundance: .
v_gene: TRBV29-1
d_gene: TRBD2
CDR3nt: TGCAGCGGTGATGGACTAGCGGGTTTTTGGGGCAATGAGCAGTTCTTC
CDR3aa: CSGDGLAGFWGNEQFF

j_gene: TRBJ2-7
abundance: few
v_gene: TRBV9
d_gene: .
CDR3nt: TGTGCCAGCAGTGAAGTTGGGGCACTTACCTACGAGCAGTACTTC
CDR3aa: CASSEVGALTYEQYF

j_gene: TRBJ1-5
abundance: few
v_gene: TRBV6-8
d_gene: TRBD1
CDR3nt: TGTGCCAGCAGCCCTAATGGACAGGGGGCATATCAGCCCCAGCATTTT
CDR3aa: CASSPNGQGAYQPQHF

j_gene: TRBJ1-1
abundance: few
v_gene: TRBV12-5
d_gene: .
CDR3nt: TGTGCTAGTGGTTTGGTACAGACTGAAGCTTTCTTT
CDR3aa: CASGLVQTEAFF

j_gene: TRBJ1-1
abundance: once
v_gene: TRBV19
d_gene: .
CDR3nt: TGTGCCAGTAGGCCCCGGGCCAACACTGAAGCTTTCTTT
CDR3aa: CASRPRANTEAFF

j_gene: TRBJ1-4
abundance: few
v_gene: TRBV27
d_gene: TRBD1
CDR3nt: TGTGCCAGCAGTTTCCGCCCGGGACAGGGTGCTGAAAAACTGTTTTTT
CDR3aa: CASSFRPGQGAEKLFF

j_gene: TRBJ1-5
abundance: few
v_gene: TRBV4-1
d_gene: .
CDR3nt: TGCGCCAGCAGCCCATCGACGGCTTCGAGGAAGCCCCAGCATTTT
CDR3aa: CASSPSTASRKPQHF

j_gene: TRBJ1-5
abundance: .
v_gene: TRBV19
d_gene: .
CDR3nt: TGTGCCAGTTGGGGGTGGGGCAATCAGCCCCAGCATTTT
CDR3aa: CASWGWGNQPQHF